This TCR beta chain was found in a study of blood T cell repertoires in COVID-19. Germline CDR1 and CDR2: MNHEY and SVGEGT. This CDR3 region has 16 residues. J gave up 8 bases and V 2 bases, and 10 bases lay outside the gene matches. Some clones are missing from TCRdb's copy, which holds only in-frame ones; the method was immunoSEQ multiplex PCR. The repertoire holds about 140,000 clones, with around 81% as singletons. This TCR was recovered from a human donor in a cohort sampled during active COVID-19. Source material: peripheral blood. The chain carries TRBV6-2 or TRBV6-3 and TRBJ2-1, with TRBD2 identical over 9 bases. CDR3 loop: CASSYVTSGNVDEQFF. In DNA form, the CDR3 reads TGTGCCAGCAGTTACGTGACTAGCGGAAACGTGGATGAGCAGTTCTTC.